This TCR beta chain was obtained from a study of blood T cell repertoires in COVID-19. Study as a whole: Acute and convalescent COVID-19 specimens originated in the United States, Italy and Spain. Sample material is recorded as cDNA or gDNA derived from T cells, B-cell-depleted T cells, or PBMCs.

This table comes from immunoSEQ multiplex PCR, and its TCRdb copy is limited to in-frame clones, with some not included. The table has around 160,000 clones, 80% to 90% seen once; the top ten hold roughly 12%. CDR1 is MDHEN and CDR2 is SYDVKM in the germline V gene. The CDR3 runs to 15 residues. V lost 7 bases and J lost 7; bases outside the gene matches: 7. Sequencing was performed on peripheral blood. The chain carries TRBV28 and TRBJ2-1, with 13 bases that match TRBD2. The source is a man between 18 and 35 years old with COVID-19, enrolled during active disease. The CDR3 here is CASKRRLAGGNEQFF. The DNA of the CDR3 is TGTGCCAGCAAACGAAGACTAGCGGGAGGTAATGAGCAGTTCTTC.